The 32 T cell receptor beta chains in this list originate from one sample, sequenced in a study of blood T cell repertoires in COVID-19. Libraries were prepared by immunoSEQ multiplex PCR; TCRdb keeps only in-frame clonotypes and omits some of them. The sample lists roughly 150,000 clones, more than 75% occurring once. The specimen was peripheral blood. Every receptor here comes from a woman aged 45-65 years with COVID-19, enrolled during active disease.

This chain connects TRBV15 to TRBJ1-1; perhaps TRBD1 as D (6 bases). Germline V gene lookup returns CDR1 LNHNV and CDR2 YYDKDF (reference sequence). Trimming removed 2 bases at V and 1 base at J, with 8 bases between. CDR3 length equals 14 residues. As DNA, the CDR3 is TGTGCCACCAGCAGAACAGGGCCGAACACTGAAGCTTTCTTT. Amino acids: CATSRTGPNTEAFF.

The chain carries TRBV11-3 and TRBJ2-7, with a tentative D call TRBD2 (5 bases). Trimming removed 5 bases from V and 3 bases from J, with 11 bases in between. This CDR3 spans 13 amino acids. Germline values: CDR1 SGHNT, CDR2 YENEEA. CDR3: CASSTDGGYEQYF. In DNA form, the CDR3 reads TGTGCCAGCAGCACTGACGGAGGCTACGAGCAGTACTTC.

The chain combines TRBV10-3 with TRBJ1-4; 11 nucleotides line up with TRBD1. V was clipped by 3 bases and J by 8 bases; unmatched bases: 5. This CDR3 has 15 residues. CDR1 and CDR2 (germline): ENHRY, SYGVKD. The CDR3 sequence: CAISDGTGGREKLFF. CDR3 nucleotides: TGTGCCATCAGTGACGGGACAGGGGGTAGGGAAAAACTGTTTTTT.

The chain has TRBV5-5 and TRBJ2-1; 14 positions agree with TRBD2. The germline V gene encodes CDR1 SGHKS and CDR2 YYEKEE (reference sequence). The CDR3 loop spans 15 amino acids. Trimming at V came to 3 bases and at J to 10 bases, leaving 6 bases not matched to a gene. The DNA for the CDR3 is TGTGCCAGCAGCTCGACTAGCGGGGGGGCCAACGAGCAGTTCTTC. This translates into CASSSTSGGANEQFF.

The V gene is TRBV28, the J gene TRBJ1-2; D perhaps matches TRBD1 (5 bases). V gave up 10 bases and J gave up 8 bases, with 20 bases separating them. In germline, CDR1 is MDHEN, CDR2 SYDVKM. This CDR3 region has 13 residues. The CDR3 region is CAIFGGSGRGYTF. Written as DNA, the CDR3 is TGTGCCATCTTCGGGGGATCAGGTCGGGGCTACACCTTC.

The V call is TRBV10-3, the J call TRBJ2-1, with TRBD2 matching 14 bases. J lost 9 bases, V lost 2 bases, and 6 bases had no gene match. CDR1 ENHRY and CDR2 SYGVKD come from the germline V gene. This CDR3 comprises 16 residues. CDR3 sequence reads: CAISETGLAGGSEQFF. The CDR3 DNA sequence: TGTGCCATCAGTGAGACCGGACTAGCGGGGGGAAGTGAGCAGTTCTTC.

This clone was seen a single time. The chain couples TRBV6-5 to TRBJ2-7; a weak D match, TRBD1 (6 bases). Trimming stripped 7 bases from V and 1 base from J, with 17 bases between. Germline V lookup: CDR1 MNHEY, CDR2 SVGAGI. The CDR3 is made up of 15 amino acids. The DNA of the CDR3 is TGTGCCAGCAAACCCCCGACCGGGACATCCTACGAGCAGTACTTC. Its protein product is CASKPPTGTSYEQYF.

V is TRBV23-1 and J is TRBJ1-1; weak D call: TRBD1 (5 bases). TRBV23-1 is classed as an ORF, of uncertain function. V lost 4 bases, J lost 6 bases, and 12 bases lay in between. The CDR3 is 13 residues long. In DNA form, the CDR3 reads TGCGCCAGCAGTCGGCAGGGTATCTCTGAAGCTTTCTTT. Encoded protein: CASSRQGISEAFF.

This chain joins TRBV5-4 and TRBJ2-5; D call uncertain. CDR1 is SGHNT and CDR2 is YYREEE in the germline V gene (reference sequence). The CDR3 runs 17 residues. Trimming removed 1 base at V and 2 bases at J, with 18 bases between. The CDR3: CASSLFRSIDSQETQYF. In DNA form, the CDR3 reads TGTGCCAGCAGCTTGTTTCGGTCGATAGACTCACAAGAGACCCAGTACTTC.

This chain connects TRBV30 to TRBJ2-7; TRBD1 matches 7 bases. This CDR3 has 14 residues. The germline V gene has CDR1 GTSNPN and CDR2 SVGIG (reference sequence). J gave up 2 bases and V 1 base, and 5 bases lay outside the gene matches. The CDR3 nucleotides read TGTGCCTGGAGTGCCGACAGGGTTACCTACGAGCAGTACTTC. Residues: CAWSADRVTYEQYF.

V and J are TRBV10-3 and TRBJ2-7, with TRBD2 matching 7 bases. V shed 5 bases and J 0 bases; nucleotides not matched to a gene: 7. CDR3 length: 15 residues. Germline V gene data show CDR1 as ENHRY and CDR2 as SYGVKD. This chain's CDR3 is CAISTSAGISYEQYF. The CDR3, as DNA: TGTGCCATCAGTACCTCAGCGGGGATCTCCTACGAGCAGTACTTC.

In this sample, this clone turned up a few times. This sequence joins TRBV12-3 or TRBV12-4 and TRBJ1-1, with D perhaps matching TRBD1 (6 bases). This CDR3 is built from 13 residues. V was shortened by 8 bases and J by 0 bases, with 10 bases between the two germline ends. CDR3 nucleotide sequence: TGTGCCAGCGTTGGACAGCTGAACACTGAAGCTTTCTTT. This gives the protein CASVGQLNTEAFF.

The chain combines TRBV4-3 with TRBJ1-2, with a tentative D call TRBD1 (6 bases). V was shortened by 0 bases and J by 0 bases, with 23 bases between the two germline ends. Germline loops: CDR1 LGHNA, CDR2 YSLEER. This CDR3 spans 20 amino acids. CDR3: CASSQELTTGLPAANYGYTF. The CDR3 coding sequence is TGCGCCAGCAGCCAAGAACTCACGACAGGTCTTCCGGCAGCTAACTATGGCTACACCTTC.

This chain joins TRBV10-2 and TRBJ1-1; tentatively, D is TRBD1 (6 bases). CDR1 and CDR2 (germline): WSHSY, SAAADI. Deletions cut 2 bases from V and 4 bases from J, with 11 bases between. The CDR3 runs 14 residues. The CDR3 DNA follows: TGCGCCAGCAGTGAGACAGGGTTGGGCACTGAAGCTTTCTTT. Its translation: CASSETGLGTEAFF.

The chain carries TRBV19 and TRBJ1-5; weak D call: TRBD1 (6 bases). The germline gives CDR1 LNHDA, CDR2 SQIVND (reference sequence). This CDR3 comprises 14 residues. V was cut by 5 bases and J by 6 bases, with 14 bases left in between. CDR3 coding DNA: TGTGCCAGTAGTTTGGACAGCCTAGGTCAGCCCCAGCATTTT. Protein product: CASSLDSLGQPQHF. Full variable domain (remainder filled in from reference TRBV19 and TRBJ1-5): DGGITQSPKYLFRKEGQNVTLSCEQNLNHDAMYWYRQDPGQGLRLIYYSQIVNDFQKGDIAEGYSVSREKKESFPLTVTSAQKNPTAFYLCASSLDSLGQPQHFGDGTRLSIL.

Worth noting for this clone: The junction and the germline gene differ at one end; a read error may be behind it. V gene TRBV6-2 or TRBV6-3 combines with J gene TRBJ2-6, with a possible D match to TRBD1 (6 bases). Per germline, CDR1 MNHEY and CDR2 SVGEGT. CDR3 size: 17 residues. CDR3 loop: CASSHTGYNSWANVLTF. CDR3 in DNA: TGTGCCAGCAGTCACACAGGGTACAACTCTTGGGCCAACGTCCTGACTTTC.

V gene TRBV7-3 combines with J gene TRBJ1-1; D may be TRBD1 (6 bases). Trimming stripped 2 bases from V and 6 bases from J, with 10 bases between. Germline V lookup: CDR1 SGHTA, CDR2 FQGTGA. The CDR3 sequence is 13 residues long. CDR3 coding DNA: TGTGCCAGCAGCTTACAGGGGTGGTCTGAAGCTTTCTTT. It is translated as CASSLQGWSEAFF.

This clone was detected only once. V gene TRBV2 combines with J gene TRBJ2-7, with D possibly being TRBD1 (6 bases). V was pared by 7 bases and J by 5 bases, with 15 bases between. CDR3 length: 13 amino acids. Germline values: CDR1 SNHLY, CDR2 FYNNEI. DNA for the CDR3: TGTGCCAGCACCGAGCAGGGGATACACGAGCAGTACTTC. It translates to CASTEQGIHEQYF.

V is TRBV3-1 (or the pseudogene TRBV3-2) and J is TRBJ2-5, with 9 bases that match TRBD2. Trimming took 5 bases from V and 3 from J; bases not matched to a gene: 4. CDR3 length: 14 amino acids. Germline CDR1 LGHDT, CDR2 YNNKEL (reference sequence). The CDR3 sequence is CASSLAGVEETQYF. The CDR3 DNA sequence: TGTGCCAGCAGCTTAGCGGGGGTAGAAGAGACCCAGTACTTC.

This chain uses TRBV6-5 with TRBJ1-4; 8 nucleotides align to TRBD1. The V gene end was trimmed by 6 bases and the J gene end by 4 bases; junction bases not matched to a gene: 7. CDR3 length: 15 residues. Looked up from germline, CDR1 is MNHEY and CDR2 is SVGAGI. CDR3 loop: CASRTGQGGNEKLFF. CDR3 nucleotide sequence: TGTGCCAGCAGAACAGGACAGGGCGGTAATGAAAAACTGTTTTTT.

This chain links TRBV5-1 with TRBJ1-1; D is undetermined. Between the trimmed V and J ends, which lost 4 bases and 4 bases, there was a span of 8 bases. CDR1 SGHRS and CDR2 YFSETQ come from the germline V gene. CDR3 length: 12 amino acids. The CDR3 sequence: CASSLRGTEAFF. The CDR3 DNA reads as TGCGCCAGCAGCCTCCGGGGCACTGAAGCTTTCTTT.

CDR3 amino acids: CASSQTGDEKLFF. Here the CDR3 DNA reads TGTGCCAGCAGTCAGACAGGCGATGAAAAACTGTTTTTT. The V call is TRBV7-9, the J call TRBJ1-4, with D perhaps matching TRBD1 (6 bases). CDR1 and CDR2 from the germline V gene are SEHNR and FQNEAQ (reference sequence). This CDR3 is 13 amino acids long. V was cut by 6 bases and J by 6 bases, with 11 bases left in between.

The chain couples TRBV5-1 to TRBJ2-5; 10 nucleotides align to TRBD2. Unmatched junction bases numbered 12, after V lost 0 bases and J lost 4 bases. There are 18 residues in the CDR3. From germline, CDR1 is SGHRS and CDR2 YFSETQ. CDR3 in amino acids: CASSLGLNLAGDRETQYF. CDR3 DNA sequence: TGCGCCAGCAGCTTGGGCCTTAATCTAGCGGGGGACCGAGAGACCCAGTACTTC.

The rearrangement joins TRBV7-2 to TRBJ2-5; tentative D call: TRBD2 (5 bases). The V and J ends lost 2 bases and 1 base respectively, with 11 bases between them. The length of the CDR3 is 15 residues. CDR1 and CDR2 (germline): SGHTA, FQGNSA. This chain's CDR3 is CASSLRGLTQETQYF. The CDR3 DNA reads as TGTGCCAGCAGCTTACGTGGACTTACCCAAGAGACCCAGTACTTC. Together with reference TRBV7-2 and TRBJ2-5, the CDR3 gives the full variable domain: GAGVSQSPSNKVTEKGKDVELRCDPISGHTALYWYRQSLGQGLEFLIYFQGNSAPDKSGLPSDRFSAERTGGSVSTLTIQRTQQEDSAVYLCASSLRGLTQETQYFGPGTRLLVL.

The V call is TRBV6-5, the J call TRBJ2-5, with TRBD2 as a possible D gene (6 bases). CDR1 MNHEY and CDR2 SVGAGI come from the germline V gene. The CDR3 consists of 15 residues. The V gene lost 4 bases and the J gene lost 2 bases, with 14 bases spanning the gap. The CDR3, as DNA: TGTGCCAGCAGTTCCTGGGCGGGGAGGCAAGAGACCCAGTACTTC. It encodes CASSSWAGRQETQYF.

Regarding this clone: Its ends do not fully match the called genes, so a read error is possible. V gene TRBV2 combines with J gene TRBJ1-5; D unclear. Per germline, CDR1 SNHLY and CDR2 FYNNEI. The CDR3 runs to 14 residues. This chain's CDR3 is CASSEVQGNQPQHF. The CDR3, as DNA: TGTGCCAGCAGCGAAGTCCAGGGCAATCAGCCCCAGCATTTT.

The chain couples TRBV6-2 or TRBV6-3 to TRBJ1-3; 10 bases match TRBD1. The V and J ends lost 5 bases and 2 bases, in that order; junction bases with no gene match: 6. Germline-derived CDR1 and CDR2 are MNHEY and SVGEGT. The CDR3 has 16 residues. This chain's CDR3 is CASSTTGTGAGNTIYF. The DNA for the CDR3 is TGTGCCAGCAGTACCACCGGGACAGGGGCTGGAAACACCATATATTTT.

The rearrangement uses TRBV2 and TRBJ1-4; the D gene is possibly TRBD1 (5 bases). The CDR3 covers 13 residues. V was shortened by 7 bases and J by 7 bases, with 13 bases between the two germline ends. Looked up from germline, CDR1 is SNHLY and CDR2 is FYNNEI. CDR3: CASKAQGGEKLFF. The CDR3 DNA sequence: TGTGCCAGCAAGGCCCAGGGTGGTGAAAAACTGTTTTTT.

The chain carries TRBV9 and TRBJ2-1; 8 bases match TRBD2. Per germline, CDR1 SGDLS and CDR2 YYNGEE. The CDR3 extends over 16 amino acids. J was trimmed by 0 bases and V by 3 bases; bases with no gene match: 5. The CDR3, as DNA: TGTGCCAGCAGCGCCCTTAGCGGGGTCTCCTACAATGAGCAGTTCTTC. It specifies CASSALSGVSYNEQFF.

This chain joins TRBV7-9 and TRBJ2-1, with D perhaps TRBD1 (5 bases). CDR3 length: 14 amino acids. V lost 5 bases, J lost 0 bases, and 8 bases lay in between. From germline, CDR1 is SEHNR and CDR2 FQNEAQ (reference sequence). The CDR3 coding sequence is TGTGCCAGCAGCCCAGGGTACTCCTACAATGAGCAGTTCTTC. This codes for CASSPGYSYNEQFF. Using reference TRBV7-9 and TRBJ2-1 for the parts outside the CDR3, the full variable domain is DTGVSQNPRHKITKRGQNVTFRCDPISEHNRLYWYRQTLGQGPEFLTYFQNEAQLEKSRLLSDRFSAERPKGSFSTLEIQRTEQGDSAMYLCASSPGYSYNEQFFGPGTRLTVL.

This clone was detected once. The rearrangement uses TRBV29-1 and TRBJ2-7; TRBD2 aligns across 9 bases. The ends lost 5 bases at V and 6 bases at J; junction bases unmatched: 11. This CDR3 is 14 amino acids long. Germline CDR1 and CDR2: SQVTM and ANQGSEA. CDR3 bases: TGCAGCGTTCGTGGGGCGGGGGGGCACGGCGAGCAGTACTTC. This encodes CSVRGAGGHGEQYF.

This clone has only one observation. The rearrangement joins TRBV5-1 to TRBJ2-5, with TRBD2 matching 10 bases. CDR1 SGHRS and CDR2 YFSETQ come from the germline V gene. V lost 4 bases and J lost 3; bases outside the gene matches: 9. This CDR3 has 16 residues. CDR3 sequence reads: CASSPGVAGGKETQYF. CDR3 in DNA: TGCGCCAGCAGCCCTGGGGTAGCGGGGGGAAAAGAGACCCAGTACTTC.